Presented here are 21 T cell receptor beta chains from one specimen sequenced in a study of blood T cell repertoires in COVID-19. Sequenced by immunoSEQ multiplex PCR; TCRdb stores in-frame clones only, minus some. The table lists roughly 290,000 clones, about 90% of them singletons. The sequenced material came from PBMCs or T cells enriched from blood (not recorded which). The receptors stem from a woman between 18 and 30 years old with acute COVID-19.

As concerns this clone: The sample carries other DNA sequences with the same CDR3. The chain couples TRBV5-1 to TRBJ1-1; D not resolved. Germline CDR1 and CDR2: SGHRS and YFSETQ. V lost 2 bases and J 1 base, leaving 6 bases between the germline ends. This CDR3 contains 13 residues. The CDR3 here is CASSLRGNTEAFF. Written as DNA, the CDR3 is TGCGCCAGCAGCTTACGGGGGAACACTGAAGCTTTCTTT.

The rearrangement uses TRBV7-9 and TRBJ2-1; tentatively, D is TRBD2 (6 bases). Germline V gene sequence: CDR1 SEHNR, CDR2 FQNEAQ (reference sequence). Trimming cost V 5 bases and J 7 bases, with 15 bases left between them. This CDR3 region has 14 residues. CDR3 nucleotide sequence: TGTGCCAGCAGCAAACGGGACTTTCTAAATGAGCAGTTCTTC. Translated: CASSKRDFLNEQFF.

V is TRBV28 and J is TRBJ2-1, with a tentative D call TRBD2 (6 bases). Germline CDR1 MDHEN, CDR2 SYDVKM. V was clipped by 3 bases and J by 8 bases, with 20 bases between them. The CDR3 spans 16 residues. The CDR3 region is CASSLRRATGVDEQFF. CDR3 DNA sequence: TGTGCCAGCAGTTTGAGGAGGGCCACTGGGGTCGATGAGCAGTTCTTC.

The gene calls are TRBV27 and TRBJ2-1; 13 bases are shared with TRBD2. V was clipped by 7 bases and J by 9 bases; unmatched bases: 6. Germline V gives CDR1 MNHEY, CDR2 SMNVEV (reference sequence). There are 14 residues in the CDR3. For the CDR3, the DNA is TGTGCCAGCACCACGGGACTAGCGGGAACTGAGCAGTTCTTC. Residues: CASTTGLAGTEQFF.

The genes are TRBV29-1 and TRBJ1-2, with D unclear. Germline CDR1 is SQVTM and CDR2 is ANQGSEA. The CDR3 has 12 amino acids. The V end was cut by 4 bases, the J end by 4 bases, with 10 bases between. For the CDR3, the DNA is TGCAGCGTTGTTGAGCCTACCTATGGCTACACCTTC. Translation gives CSVVEPTYGYTF.

The V gene is TRBV4-3, the J gene TRBJ2-7; TRBD2 agrees at 8 bases. The CDR3 is made up of 18 amino acids. V shed 0 bases, J shed 2 bases, and the junction held 12 bases outside the gene matches. Germline lookup yields CDR1 LGHNA and CDR2 YSLEER. CDR3 bases: TGCGCCAGCAGCCAAGATTGGGGGGAGCGGGAGTTTGCCTACGAGCAGTACTTC. Translation gives CASSQDWGEREFAYEQYF.

The genes are TRBV30 and TRBJ2-1; 7 nucleotides align to TRBD2. Per germline, CDR1 GTSNPN and CDR2 SVGIG (reference sequence). Germline trimming cut 2 bases from V and 4 bases from J; bases unmatched to any gene: 5. The CDR3 sequence is 14 residues long. The DNA for the CDR3 is TGTGCCTGGAGTAGACTAGCCCTTTACAATGAGCAGTTCTTC. Its protein is CAWSRLALYNEQFF.

The CDR3 region is CASSVRGPATNEKLFF. The CDR3 DNA sequence: TGTGCCAGCAGCGTTCGAGGGCCCGCAACTAATGAAAAACTGTTTTTT. The chain recombines TRBV7-2 with TRBJ1-4, with D unclear. Trimming stripped 5 bases from V and 0 bases from J, with 13 bases between. Germline loops: CDR1 SGHTA, CDR2 FQGNSA. This CDR3 is built from 16 residues.

This sequence joins TRBV28 and TRBJ1-5; D is unresolved. This CDR3 is 13 amino acids long. CDR1 is MDHEN and CDR2 is SYDVKM in the germline V gene. V lost 6 bases, J lost 6 bases, and 12 bases lay in between. This CDR3 reads CASSNHGVQPQHF. The CDR3 DNA is TGTGCCAGCAGCAACCACGGAGTTCAGCCCCAGCATTTT.

V is TRBV6-9 and J is TRBJ1-3, with 8 positions matching TRBD1. CDR1 MNHGY and CDR2 SVAAGI come from the germline V gene. The CDR3 has 15 residues. Germline trimming cut 4 bases from V and 8 bases from J; bases unmatched to any gene: 10. The CDR3 sequence: CASSWKGTTGDTIYF. The CDR3 nucleotides read TGTGCCAGCAGTTGGAAAGGCACGACAGGGGACACCATATATTTT.

The rearrangement uses TRBV27 and TRBJ2-1; the match to TRBD2 covers 7 bases. The CDR3 has 16 amino acids. Germline assignment: CDR1 MNHEY and CDR2 SMNVEV (reference sequence). V dropped 2 bases and J dropped 3; count of bases not matched to a gene: 7. CDR3 sequence reads: CASSLDWEGVYNEQFF. In DNA, the CDR3 is TGTGCCAGCAGTTTAGACTGGGAGGGCGTCTACAATGAGCAGTTCTTC.

The chain employs TRBV4-1 and TRBJ2-1, with 9 positions matching TRBD2. The germline gives CDR1 MGHRA, CDR2 YSYEKL. This CDR3 contains 17 residues. V gave up 1 base and J gave up 1 base; unmatched junction bases: 5. The CDR3 DNA sequence: TGCGCCAGCAGCCAAGTCGGCGGGAGGGCATCCTACAATGAGCAGTTCTTC. Translating gives CASSQVGGRASYNEQFF.

The CDR3, as DNA: TGTGCCAGTAGTATAGATCTGCCCCGGTTCACTGAAGCTTTCTTT. Its translation is CASSIDLPRFTEAFF. The chain links TRBV19 to TRBJ1-1; unclear D gene. Germline CDR1 reads LNHDA; CDR2 reads SQIVND (reference sequence). With 0 bases removed from V and 4 bases from J, the gap between germline ends came to 12 bases. There are 15 residues in the CDR3.

The chain recombines TRBV9 with TRBJ2-5; D may be TRBD1 (5 bases). CDR1 SGDLS and CDR2 YYNGEE come from the germline V gene. The CDR3 length is 13 residues. With 4 bases removed from V and 7 bases from J, the gap between germline ends came to 14 bases. The CDR3 nucleotides are TGTGCCAGCAGCCTGGCCCCCCAGGGGACCCAGTACTTC. Encoded protein: CASSLAPQGTQYF.

About this clone: The sample contains more than one DNA sequence encoding this CDR3. The chain employs TRBV5-4 and TRBJ1-2; 7 nucleotides line up with TRBD1. The length of the CDR3 is 15 residues. In germline, CDR1 is SGHNT, CDR2 YYREEE (reference sequence). J gave up 5 bases and V 4 bases, and 11 bases lay outside the gene matches. In DNA form, the CDR3 reads TGTGCCAGCAGCCCTGGCCAGGGGGTAGGGTATGGCTACACCTTC. Translated: CASSPGQGVGYGYTF.

The CDR3 loop reads CASSSRGSKYNEQFF. The DNA of the CDR3 is TGTGCCAGCAGCTCTAGGGGGAGTAAATACAATGAGCAGTTCTTC. The chain links TRBV11-2 to TRBJ2-1; weak D call: TRBD1 (6 bases). CDR3 size: 15 residues. CDR1 is SGHAT and CDR2 is FQNNGV in the germline V gene. V was pared by 4 bases and J by 4 bases, with 14 bases between.

This clone was observed once. This chain connects TRBV15 to TRBJ2-1, with 10 bases identical to TRBD2. Germline CDR1 and CDR2: LNHNV and YYDKDF (reference sequence). After removal of 0 bases from V and 5 bases from J, the junction contained 13 bases not matched to a gene. The CDR3 covers 19 residues. The CDR3 sequence: CATSRDLAGLAFSHNEQFF. CDR3 sequence (DNA): TGTGCCACCAGCAGAGATCTTGCGGGACTAGCGTTTTCCCACAATGAGCAGTTCTTC.

The chain joins TRBV5-1 to TRBJ2-7, with D possibly TRBD2 on 6 matching bases. This CDR3 is 17 amino acids long. Deletions cut 1 base from V and 5 bases from J, with 22 bases between. CDR1 is SGHRS and CDR2 is YFSETQ in the germline V gene. The CDR3 nucleotides are TGCGCCAGCAGCTTGTACCCCCTGACTAGTGGATACAACGAGCAGTACTTC. Its protein is CASSLYPLTSGYNEQYF.

The chain uses TRBV7-9 and TRBJ2-2; 10 bases align to TRBD1. The CDR3 spans 15 residues. The V and J ends lost 1 base and 9 bases, in that order; junction bases with no gene match: 5. The germline CDR1 and CDR2 sequences are SEHNR and FQNEAQ (reference sequence). The CDR3 region is CASSLVGTGVRELFF. In nucleotides, the CDR3 is TGTGCCAGCAGCTTAGTCGGGACAGGGGTGCGGGAGCTGTTTTTT.

The V call is TRBV14, the J call TRBJ2-3, with 7 bases fitting TRBD2. Germline trimming cut 0 bases from V and 4 bases from J; bases unmatched to any gene: 10. CDR1 is SGHDN, CDR2 FVKESK, per germline. The CDR3 spans 17 residues. CDR3 amino acids: CASSQERWRELADTQYF. The CDR3 DNA follows: TGTGCCAGCAGCCAAGAGAGGTGGCGGGAGTTGGCAGATACGCAGTATTTT.

The chain uses TRBV4-2 and TRBJ1-5; possibly TRBD1 for D (5 bases). V gave up 4 bases and J gave up 3 bases, with 7 bases separating them. The CDR3 totals 13 residues. Germline assignment: CDR1 LGHNA and CDR2 YNFKEQ. The CDR3 spells CASSPGLNQPQHF. CDR3 nucleotides: TGTGCCAGCAGCCCAGGGCTCAATCAGCCCCAGCATTTT.